Below, one T cell receptor beta chain is given with its context. Its matching antigen is unknown. The source of the sample is a study of T-cell memory formation after mild COVID-19. TCRdb redid the calling of the 5' RACE reads with MiXCR, one entry per CDR3 protein. The repertoire holds under 550,000 distinct CDR3 sequences, with approximately 19% as singletons. General study results and limits: A balance of CD4 and CD8 characterized clones contracting day 15 to 85, whereas later expanders leaned CD4+.

The clonotype was recovered from a man aged 18 to 30 who had mild COVID-19 (a few samples of this study predate the infection). Cell type and time point are not known. The sample consisted of PBMCs or a T cell subset sorted from them (not recorded which).

In nucleotides, the CDR3 is TGTGCCAGCAGACGACAGGTCTTTGGCACAGATACGCAGTATTTT. It yields the protein CASRRQVFGTDTQYF. J is TRBJ2-3 and V is TRBV6-5, with D perhaps matching TRBD1 (6 bases). Germline assignment: CDR1 MNHEY and CDR2 SVGAGI. V was pared by 6 bases and J by 1 base, with 14 bases between. The CDR3 is made up of 15 amino acids.